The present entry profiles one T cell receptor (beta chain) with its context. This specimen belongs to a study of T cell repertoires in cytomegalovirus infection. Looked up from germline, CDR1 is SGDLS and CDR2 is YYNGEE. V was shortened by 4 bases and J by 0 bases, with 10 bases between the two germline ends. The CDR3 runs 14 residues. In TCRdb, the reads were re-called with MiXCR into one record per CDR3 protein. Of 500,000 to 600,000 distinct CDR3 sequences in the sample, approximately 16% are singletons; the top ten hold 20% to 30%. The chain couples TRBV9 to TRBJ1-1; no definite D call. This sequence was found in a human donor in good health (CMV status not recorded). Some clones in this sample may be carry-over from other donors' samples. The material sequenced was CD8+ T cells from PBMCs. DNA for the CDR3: TGTGCCAGCAGCACGTCGGGTTTGAACACTGAAGCTTTCTTT. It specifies CASSTSGLNTEAFF.